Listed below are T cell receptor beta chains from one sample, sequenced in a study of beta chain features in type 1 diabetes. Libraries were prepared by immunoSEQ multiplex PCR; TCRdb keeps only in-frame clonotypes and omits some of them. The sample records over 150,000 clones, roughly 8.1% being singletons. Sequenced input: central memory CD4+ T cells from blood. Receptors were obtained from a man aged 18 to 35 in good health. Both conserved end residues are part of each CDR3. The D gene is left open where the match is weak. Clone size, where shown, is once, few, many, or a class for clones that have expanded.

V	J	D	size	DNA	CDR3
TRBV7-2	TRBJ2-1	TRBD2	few	TGTGCCAGCAGCTTAGTGTCGAGCGGGAGAGGAGAGCAGTTCTTC	CASSLVSSGRGEQFF
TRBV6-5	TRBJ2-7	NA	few	TGTGCCAGCAGACTCGGACTCGGTGGGGCCTACGAGCAGTACTTC	CASRLGLGGAYEQYF
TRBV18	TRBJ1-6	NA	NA	TGTGCCAGCTCACCATCGGGGAATTCACCCCTCCACTTT	CASSPSGNSPLHF
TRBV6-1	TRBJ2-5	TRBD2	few	TGTGCCAGCAGTGAAGCGCTATGGGGGGGTACGACCCAGTACTTC	CASSEALWGGTTQYF
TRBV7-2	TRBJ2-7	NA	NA	TGTGCCAGCAGCGCGCGAGGCGGGGATGGCGAGCAGTACTTC	CASSARGGDGEQYF
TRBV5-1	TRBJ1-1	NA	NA	TGCGCCAGCAGCCCTATTACCCAGGATGAAGCTTTCTTT	CASSPITQDEAFF
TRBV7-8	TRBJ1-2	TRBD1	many	TGTGCCAGCAGCACGGGACAGGGGATGTATGGCTACACCTTC	CASSTGQGMYGYTF
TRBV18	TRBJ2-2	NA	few	TGTGCCAGCTCACCAATTGCCCGGGACATTGAGACCGGGGAGCTGTTTTTT	CASSPIARDIETGELFF
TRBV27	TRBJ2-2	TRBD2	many	TGTGCCAGCAATAAGAGGACTAGCGGAGCCACCGGGGAGCTGTTTTTT	CASNKRTSGATGELFF
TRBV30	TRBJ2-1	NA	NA	TGTGCCTGGAGGGCCCCGGAGTGGGGGCTCAATGAGCAGTTCTTC	CAWRAPEWGLNEQFF
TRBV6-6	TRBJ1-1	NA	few	TGTGCCAGCAGTTACGCAACAGGGATTTCGACTGAAGCTTTCTTT	CASSYATGISTEAFF
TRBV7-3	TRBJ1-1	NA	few	TGTGCCAGCAGCTTATACGGGGGTAACACTGAAGCTTTCTTT	CASSLYGGNTEAFF
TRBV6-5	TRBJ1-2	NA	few	TGTGCCAGCAGTCCACCACAGGGAAGAGGCTACACCTTC	CASSPPQGRGYTF
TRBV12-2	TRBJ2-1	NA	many	TGTGCAAGTCGCTCTGCCTTTTTAGCCTACAATGAGCAGTTCTTC	CASRSAFLAYNEQFF
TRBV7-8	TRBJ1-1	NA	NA	TGTGCCAGCAGCTCCCGACAGGTCACAAGTTCTGCTGAAGCTTTCTTT	CASSSRQVTSSAEAFF
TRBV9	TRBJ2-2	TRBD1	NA	TGTGCCAGCAGCGTGGGACAGGGGCCCAACACCGGGGAGCTGTTTTTT	CASSVGQGPNTGELFF
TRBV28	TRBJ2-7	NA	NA	TGTGCCAGCAGTATGGGAGCCGGTTACGAGCAGTACTTC	CASSMGAGYEQYF
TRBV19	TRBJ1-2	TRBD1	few	TGTGCCAGTAGCGACAGGACAGGATATGGCTACACCTTC	CASSDRTGYGYTF
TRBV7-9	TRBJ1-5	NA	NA	TGTGCCAGCACCCGGGACTTCAATCAGCCCCAGCATTTT	CASTRDFNQPQHF
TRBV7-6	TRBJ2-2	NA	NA	TGTGCCAGCAGCCAACAAACAGGGGGGGAGCTGTTTTTT	CASSQQTGGELFF
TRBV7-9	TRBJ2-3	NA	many	TGTGCCAGCAGTTACGCGTCCGGGGGGCTTGTAAAGTATTTT	CASSYASGGLVKYF
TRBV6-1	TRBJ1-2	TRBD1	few	TGTGCCAGCAGTGAAGCGGGCACGGGACAGGGCCTCCTGGGCGGCTACACCTTC	CASSEAGTGQGLLGGYTF
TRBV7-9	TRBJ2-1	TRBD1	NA	TGTGCCAGCAGCTTAGAAGGACAGGGCTACAATGAGCAGTTCTTC	CASSLEGQGYNEQFF
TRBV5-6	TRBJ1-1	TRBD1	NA	TGTGCCAGCACTCGGACAGGGCGGACTGAAGCTTTCTTT	CASTRTGRTEAFF
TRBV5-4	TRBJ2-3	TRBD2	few	TGTGCCAGCAGCCCACCTACTAGCGGGGGGGGCGCAGATACGCAGTATTTT	CASSPPTSGGGADTQYF
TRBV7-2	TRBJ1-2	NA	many	TGTGCCAGCAGCTTATCTGCGACACACTATGGCTACACCTTC	CASSLSATHYGYTF
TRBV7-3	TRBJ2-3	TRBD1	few	TGTGCCAGCAGCAAGCAGACAGGGTTTGGAGATACGCAGTATTTT	CASSKQTGFGDTQYF
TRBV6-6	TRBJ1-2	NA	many	TGTGCCAGCTCTGGCAGGGGATCGTATGGCTACACCTTC	CASSGRGSYGYTF
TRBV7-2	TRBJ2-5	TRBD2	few	TGTGCCAGCCGAATCGTGGCGGGGGGGCCTGGAGAGACCCAGTACTTC	CASRIVAGGPGETQYF
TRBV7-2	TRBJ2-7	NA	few	TGTGCCAGCAGCTCGAACGGGGGGCTCCCCGCTCACGAGCAGTACTTC	CASSSNGGLPAHEQYF
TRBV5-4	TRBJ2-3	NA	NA	TGTGCCAGCAGCTTTTCCAGGGTTAGAGATACGCAGTATTTT	CASSFSRVRDTQYF
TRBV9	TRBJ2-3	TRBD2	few	TGTGCCAGCAGCGTAGGGGTAGCGGGAGGAAGGATAGATACGCAGTATTTT	CASSVGVAGGRIDTQYF
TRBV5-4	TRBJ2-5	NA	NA	TGTGCCAGCAGCTTGGACACACAAGAGACCCAGTACTTC	CASSLDTQETQYF
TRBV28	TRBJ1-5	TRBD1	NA	TGTGCCAGCACCCTCGGGACAGGGCGAAGACAGCCCCAGCATTTT	CASTLGTGRRQPQHF
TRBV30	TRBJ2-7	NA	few	TGTGCCTGGAGTCCAGCGATAACAGGCTCCTACGAGCAGTACTTC	CAWSPAITGSYEQYF
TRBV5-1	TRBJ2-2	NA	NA	TGCGCCAGCAGCCTTATTTTCTACACCGGGGAGCTGTTTTTT	CASSLIFYTGELFF
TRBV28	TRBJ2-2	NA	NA	TGTGCCAGCAGTTTCCAGGGGTTCACCGGGGAGCTGTTTTTT	CASSFQGFTGELFF
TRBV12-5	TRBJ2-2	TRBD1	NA	TGTGCTAGTGGTTTGGTGCAGGGGGCTACCGGGGAGCTGTTTTTT	CASGLVQGATGELFF
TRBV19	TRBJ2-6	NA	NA	TGTGCCAGTTCTAATAGGGGTGAGGGGGCCAACGTCCTGACTTTC	CASSNRGEGANVLTF
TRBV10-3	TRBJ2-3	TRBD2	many	TGTGCCATCAGCCCGACTAGCGCCACAGATACGCAGTATTTT	CAISPTSATDTQYF
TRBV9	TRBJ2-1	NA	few	TGTGCCAGCAGCGTAGCAGGGGACACCTACAATGAGCAGTTCTTC	CASSVAGDTYNEQFF
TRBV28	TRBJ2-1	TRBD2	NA	TGTGCCAGCAGTCTAAAGAAAATAGCGGGGGGCTCCTACAATGAGCAGTTCTTC	CASSLKKIAGGSYNEQFF
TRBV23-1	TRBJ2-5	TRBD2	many	TGCGCCAGCAGTCTAAGGACAGGGGTCACGGGACTAGCGGGAGCAGGAGAGACCCAGTACTTC	CASSLRTGVTGLAGAGETQYF
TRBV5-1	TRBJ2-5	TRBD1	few	TGCGCCAGCAGCCCAGGACAGGGGCAGACCCAGTACTTC	CASSPGQGQTQYF
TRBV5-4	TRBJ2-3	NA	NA	TGTGCCAGCAGCTTGCCGGGTTCGGGCACAGATACGCAGTATTTT	CASSLPGSGTDTQYF
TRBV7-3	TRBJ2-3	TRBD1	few	TGTGCCAGCAGCCCCGGGACAGGGGCGCACATAGATACGCAGTATTTT	CASSPGTGAHIDTQYF
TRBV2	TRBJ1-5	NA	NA	TGTGCCAGCAGTGCAGTATCTAGCAATCAGCCCCAGCATTTT	CASSAVSSNQPQHF
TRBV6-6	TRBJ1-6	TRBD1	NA	TGTGCCAGCAGCCAGGGGGGACAGGGAACTTCACCCCTCCACTTT	CASSQGGQGTSPLHF
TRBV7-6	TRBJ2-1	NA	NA	TGTGCCAGCAGCTTAGGGCCCTGGCGGGGTACCTACAATGAGCAGTTCTTC	CASSLGPWRGTYNEQFF